Listed here are 27 T cell receptor beta chains from one sample, sequenced in a study of T cell repertoires in cytomegalovirus infection (dated by TCRdb to the late 2010s). The sample's treatment or condition, from its label and the paper: in vitro stimulation with specific CMV peptide epitopes to enrich CMV-specific T cells. Sequencing relied on an Illumina HiSeq 1500. TCRdb took the public reads, trimmed them with fastp at Q25, ran MiXCR for clone calling and kept in-frame beta chains. Each record represents a unique CDR3 protein, reported with the most common genes and DNA among its rows. The sample table lists some 920,000 distinct CDR3 sequences, about a third of them with a count of one. The ten largest clones capture over 13% of the sample. No antigens are known for them. This sample comprised cultured CD8+ T cells from PBMCs, obtained from culture after CMV antigen stimulation. The receptors come from a human donor in good health (CMV status not recorded). Some clones in this sample may be carry-over from other donors' samples.

This clonotype was observed a handful of times. This chain joins TRBV7-9 and TRBJ1-2; a weak D match, TRBD1 (5 bases). The germline CDR1 and CDR2 sequences are SEHNR and FQNEAQ (reference sequence). The CDR3 runs 15 residues. Deletions cut 3 bases from V and 3 bases from J, with 14 bases between. The chain's CDR3 is CASSFPGRRDYGYTF. CDR3 nucleotide sequence: TGTGCCAGCAGCTTTCCGGGACGCCGGGACTATGGCTACACCTTC.

Regarding this clonotype: This may stem from a read error, because a much larger clone lies one nucleotide away. The chain carries TRBV7-9 and TRBJ2-1, with a possible D match to TRBD1 (6 bases). Germline-derived CDR1 and CDR2 are SEHNR and FQNEAQ (reference sequence). CDR3 size: 12 residues. The CDR3 spells CVSQGSYNEQFF. CDR3 bases: TGTGTCAGCCAGGGGTCGTACAATGAGCAGTTCTTC.

The V and J genes are TRBV28 and TRBJ2-3; D ambiguous. The ends were cut back, 0 bases at V and 1 base at J, with 8 bases in the middle. Germline values: CDR1 MDHEN, CDR2 SYDVKM. CDR3 length: 15 amino acids. The CDR3 sequence is CASSLWVGGTDTQYF. The CDR3 DNA is TGTGCCAGCAGTTTATGGGTTGGTGGCACAGATACGCAGTATTTT.

The V gene is TRBV19, the J gene TRBJ2-3; D is uncertain. Per the germline V gene, CDR1 is LNHDA and CDR2 is SQIVND (reference sequence). The CDR3 consists of 14 residues. With 3 bases removed from V and 6 bases from J, the gap between germline ends came to 13 bases. Written as DNA, the CDR3 is TGTGCCAGTAGTATTAGAGTCAGAACGGATACGCAGTATTTT. Amino acid sequence: CASSIRVRTDTQYF.

This clonotype was seen more than once but under ten times. The chain has TRBV6-6 and TRBJ2-1; tentatively, D is TRBD1 (5 bases). The CDR3 length is 14 residues. The V gene lost 2 bases and the J gene lost 8 bases, with 13 bases spanning the gap. The V gene's germline CDR1 is MNHNY and CDR2 SVGAGI (reference sequence). The CDR3 protein is CASSYRGTFDEQFF. CDR3 DNA sequence: TGTGCCAGCAGTTACAGGGGTACCTTCGATGAGCAGTTCTTC.

The chain's CDR3 is CASRFGPPEGYTF. The CDR3 nucleotides read TGTGCCAGCAGGTTTGGACCCCCGGAGGGCTACACCTTC. The chain has TRBV27 and TRBJ1-2; D is uncertain. V lost 6 bases to trimming and J lost 8 bases, with 16 bases between them. This CDR3 has 13 amino acids. Germline assignment: CDR1 MNHEY and CDR2 SMNVEV (reference sequence).

This clonotype appeared a few times. This sequence joins TRBV20-1 and TRBJ1-1; no clear D gene. Looked up from germline, CDR1 is DFQATT and CDR2 is SNEGSKA (reference sequence). The CDR3 covers 14 residues. Trimming took off 1 base at V and 1 base at J, with 10 bases between the two ends. As DNA, the CDR3 is TGCAGTGCTAGAGTCGTTACCAAGAACACTGAAGCTTTCTTT. Translating gives CSARVVTKNTEAFF.

The chain carries TRBV2 and TRBJ2-7; tentative D call: TRBD1 (6 bases). The ends were cut back, 8 bases at V and 2 bases at J, with 19 bases in the middle. The length of the CDR3 is 15 residues. The germline gives CDR1 SNHLY, CDR2 FYNNEI. This CDR3 is CASLPRGPLTYEQYF. The CDR3 DNA sequence: TGTGCCAGCCTTCCCAGGGGTCCCCTCACCTACGAGCAGTACTTC. The full variable domain, in which reference TRBV2 and TRBJ2-7 provide the parts outside the CDR3, is EPEVTQTPSHQVTQMGQEVILRCVPISNHLYFYWYRQILGQKVEFLVSFYNNEISEKSEIFDDQFSVERPDGSNFTLKIRSTKLEDSAMYFCASLPRGPLTYEQYFGPGTRLTVT.

This clonotype was picked up a small number of times. The chain is built from TRBV27 and TRBJ2-7; a possible D gene is TRBD1 (5 bases). The CDR3 totals 14 residues. The V end lost 2 bases, the J end lost 3 bases, and 11 bases lay between the germline ends. Looked up from germline, CDR1 is MNHEY and CDR2 is SMNVEV (reference sequence). As DNA, the CDR3 is TGTGCCAGCAGTTTAAGGGGCACGAACTACGAGCAGTACTTC. It translates to CASSLRGTNYEQYF.

This clonotype came up a few times. This sequence joins TRBV6-5 and TRBJ2-7, with 9 bases that match TRBD1. Germline loops: CDR1 MNHEY, CDR2 SVGAGI. The CDR3 covers 15 residues. Trimming removed 2 bases from V and 3 bases from J; junction bases left unmatched: 5. CDR3 amino acids: CASSYLRDRVYEQYF. CDR3 nucleotides: TGTGCCAGCAGTTACCTGCGGGACAGGGTCTACGAGCAGTACTTC.

This chain connects TRBV6-6 to TRBJ2-1, with 10 bases identical to TRBD2. There are 17 residues in the CDR3. The germline gives CDR1 MNHNY, CDR2 SVGAGI (reference sequence). The junction had 8 bases not matched to a gene; V was cut back by 5 bases and J by 1 base. This CDR3 is CASSRTLSGGSYNEQFF. The CDR3 DNA sequence: TGTGCCAGCAGTCGAACTCTTAGCGGGGGGTCCTACAATGAGCAGTTCTTC.

V is TRBV20-1 and J is TRBJ2-7, with D perhaps matching TRBD1 (6 bases). CDR3 length: 14 amino acids. Between the trimmed V and J ends, which lost 6 bases and 3 bases, there was a span of 18 bases. Germline-derived CDR1 and CDR2 are DFQATT and SNEGSKA (reference sequence). The CDR3 is CSAKKITGNYEQYF. The CDR3 DNA reads as TGCAGTGCGAAAAAGATAACAGGGAACTACGAGCAGTACTTC.

This clonotype has ten or more counts. The chain links TRBV7-2 to TRBJ1-5; D gene ambiguous. In germline, CDR1 is SGHTA, CDR2 FQGNSA. V lost 0 bases, J lost 6 bases, and 9 bases lay in between. There are 14 residues in the CDR3. The CDR3 sequence: CASSLANAGQPQHF. DNA of the CDR3: TGTGCCAGCAGCTTAGCGAACGCCGGTCAGCCCCAGCATTTT.

In DNA form, the CDR3 reads TGCGCCAGCAGCCAAGTTATGGGGGGGGCCCATGAGCAGTTCTTC. Translation: CASSQVMGGAHEQFF. The gene calls are TRBV4-1 and TRBJ2-1; possible D gene TRBD2, 7 bases. The CDR3 consists of 15 residues. CDR1 and CDR2 (germline): MGHRA, YSYEKL. Trimming stripped 1 base from V and 8 bases from J, with 15 bases between.

This clonotype was seen a handful of times. V is TRBV7-9 and J is TRBJ2-1, with 7 bases aligning to TRBD1. The CDR3 sequence is 16 residues long. Per the germline V gene, CDR1 is SEHNR and CDR2 is FQNEAQ (reference sequence). The junction had 13 bases not matched to a gene; V was cut back by 2 bases and J by 9 bases. The CDR3 DNA follows: TGTGCCAGCAGCTTAAGGGTTGGGACAGAACTAGGTGAGCAGTTCTTC. It specifies CASSLRVGTELGEQFF.

The J gene is TRBJ2-7, the V gene TRBV7-9; maybe TRBD2 (5 bases). The CDR3 covers 13 residues. Trimming left V 3 bases short and J 6 bases short, with 12 bases between. The V gene's germline CDR1 is SEHNR and CDR2 FQNEAQ (reference sequence). The CDR3 DNA is TGTGCCAGCAGCTTCGACCCTAGCTTCGAGCAGTACGTC. Its protein is CASSFDPSFEQYV.

This clonotype occurred many times. The chain's CDR3 is CASSARLAGGRDEQFF. The CDR3 DNA reads as TGTGCCAGCAGCGCAAGACTAGCGGGGGGGCGAGATGAGCAGTTCTTC. The gene calls are TRBV7-6 and TRBJ2-1; TRBD2 agrees at 14 bases. The CDR3 is 16 residues long. Losses at the gene ends were 5 bases for V and 8 bases for J; bases not matched to a gene: 8. CDR1 and CDR2 (germline): SGHVS, FNYEAQ.

V and J are TRBV12-3 or TRBV12-4 and TRBJ2-3, with a possible D match to TRBD2 (6 bases). This CDR3 region has 15 residues. Trimming took 5 bases from V and 3 from J, leaving 15 bases between them. Here the CDR3 DNA reads TGTGCCAGCAGTCTGGGGGTAGCGGAGACAGATACGCAGTATTTT. Protein product: CASSLGVAETDTQYF.

The CDR3 coding sequence is TGTGCCAGCAGCTCCTCCAGGGGGGGGCCCTACAATGAGCAGTTCTTC. It is translated as CASSSSRGGPYNEQFF. This chain joins TRBV7-9 and TRBJ2-1; tentatively, D is TRBD1 or TRBD2 (7 bases each). The V gene's germline CDR1 is SEHNR and CDR2 FQNEAQ (reference sequence). This CDR3 has 16 residues. Trimming took 4 bases from V and 2 from J, leaving 15 bases between them.

This clonotype turned up a few times. CDR3 in amino acids: CASSYSSHRGGETQYF. The CDR3 DNA is TGTGCCAGCAGTTACTCTTCGCATAGGGGTGGGGAGACCCAGTACTTC. The gene calls are TRBV6-5 and TRBJ2-5, with D possibly being TRBD1 (5 bases). The CDR3 totals 16 residues. Trimming removed 0 bases from V and 5 bases from J, with 16 bases in between. The germline CDR1 and CDR2 sequences are MNHEY and SVGAGI.

This sequence joins TRBV5-1 and TRBJ1-1; 9 bases map to TRBD1. Per the germline V gene, CDR1 is SGHRS and CDR2 is YFSETQ. The CDR3 is 15 residues long. The trim removed 0 bases at V and 6 bases at J, leaving 6 bases unmatched. Here the CDR3 DNA reads TGCGCCAGCAGCTTGGCACAGGGGGCTTTCCCTGAAGCTTTCTTT. It is translated as CASSLAQGAFPEAFF.

V usage is TRBV7-9 and J usage is TRBJ1-2, with TRBD1 matching 9 bases. Germline loops: CDR1 SEHNR, CDR2 FQNEAQ (reference sequence). The length of the CDR3 is 15 residues. J lost 4 bases, V lost 1 base, and 4 bases had no gene match. CDR3 sequence: CASSLVGQGPYGYTF. The CDR3 DNA reads as TGTGCCAGCAGCTTAGTGGGACAGGGCCCCTATGGCTACACCTTC.

The chain carries TRBV7-3 and TRBJ2-1; weak D call: TRBD1 (6 bases). This CDR3 contains 14 residues. Trimming removed 4 bases at V and 2 bases at J, with 9 bases between. Germline-derived CDR1 and CDR2 are SGHTA and FQGTGA. The CDR3 loop reads CASSSTGTYNEQFF. The CDR3 region has the DNA TGTGCCAGCAGCTCGACAGGAACCTACAATGAGCAGTTCTTC.

The sample holds a few counts of this clonotype. The genes are TRBV10-3 and TRBJ2-2; 7 positions agree with TRBD1. CDR1 is ENHRY and CDR2 is SYGVKD in the germline V gene. The CDR3 loop spans 17 amino acids. The V segment lost 8 bases and the J segment 1 base; nucleotides outside the gene matches: 13. The CDR3 region is CAIGWDSQQGNTGELFF. For the CDR3, the DNA is TGTGCCATCGGATGGGACAGCCAACAGGGGAACACCGGGGAGCTGTTTTTT.

This clonotype has more than one count but fewer than ten. J is TRBJ2-3 and V is TRBV19; TRBD2 aligns across 10 bases. CDR3 length: 16 amino acids. The ends lost 5 bases at V and 6 bases at J; junction bases unmatched: 11. Germline values: CDR1 LNHDA, CDR2 SQIVND (reference sequence). The DNA of the CDR3 is TGTGCCAGTAGTCCTGTAAGCGGGGGGGCCGAGGATACGCAGTATTTT. Residues: CASSPVSGGAEDTQYF.

This clonotype was seen at least ten times. The chain joins TRBV7-9 to TRBJ1-6; D not certain. With 4 bases removed from V and 18 bases from J, the gap between germline ends came to 13 bases. The CDR3 sequence is 11 residues long. Germline CDR1 is SEHNR and CDR2 is FQNEAQ (reference sequence). CDR3 DNA: TGTGCCAGCAGCTCCGATTTGACACGCCACTTT. Translating gives CASSSDLTRHF.

The chain has TRBV12-3 or TRBV12-4 and TRBJ1-1; maybe TRBD1 (5 bases). CDR3 length: 12 residues. V dropped 5 bases and J dropped 9 bases, with 13 bases sitting between them. The CDR3 nucleotides are TGTGCCAGCAGTCTTGGGGGAACTAAAGCTTTCTTT. Translated, it gives CASSLGGTKAFF.